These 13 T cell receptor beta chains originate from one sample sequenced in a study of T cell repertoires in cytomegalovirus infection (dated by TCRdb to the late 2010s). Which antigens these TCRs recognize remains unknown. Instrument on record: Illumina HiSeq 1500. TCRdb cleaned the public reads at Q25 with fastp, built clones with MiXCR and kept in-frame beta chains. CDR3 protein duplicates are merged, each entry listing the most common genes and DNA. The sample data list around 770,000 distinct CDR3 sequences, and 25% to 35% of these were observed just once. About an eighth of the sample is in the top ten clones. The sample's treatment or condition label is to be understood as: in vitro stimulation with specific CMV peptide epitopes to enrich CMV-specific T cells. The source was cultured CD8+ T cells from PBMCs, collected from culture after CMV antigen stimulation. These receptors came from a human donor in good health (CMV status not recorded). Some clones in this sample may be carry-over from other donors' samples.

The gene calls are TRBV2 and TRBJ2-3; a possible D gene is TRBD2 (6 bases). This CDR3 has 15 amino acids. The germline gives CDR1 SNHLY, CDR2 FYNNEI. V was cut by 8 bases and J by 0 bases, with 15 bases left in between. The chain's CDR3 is CASGVPGLSTDTQYF. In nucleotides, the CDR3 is TGTGCCAGCGGAGTACCGGGACTTAGCACAGATACGCAGTATTTT.

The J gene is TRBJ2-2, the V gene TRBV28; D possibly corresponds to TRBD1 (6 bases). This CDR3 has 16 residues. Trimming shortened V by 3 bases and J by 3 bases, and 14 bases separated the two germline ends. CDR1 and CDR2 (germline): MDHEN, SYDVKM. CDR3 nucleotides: TGTGCCAGCAGTTTCCCAGGGGTGGTTTACACCGGGGAGCTGTTTTTT. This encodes CASSFPGVVYTGELFF.

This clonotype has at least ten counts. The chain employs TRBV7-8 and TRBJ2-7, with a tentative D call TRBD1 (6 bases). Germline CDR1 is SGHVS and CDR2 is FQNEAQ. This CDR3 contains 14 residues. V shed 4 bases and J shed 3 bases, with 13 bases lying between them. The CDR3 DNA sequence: TGTGCCAGCAGCTCCCGGACAGTAAGCTACGAGCAGTACGTC. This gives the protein CASSSRTVSYEQYV.

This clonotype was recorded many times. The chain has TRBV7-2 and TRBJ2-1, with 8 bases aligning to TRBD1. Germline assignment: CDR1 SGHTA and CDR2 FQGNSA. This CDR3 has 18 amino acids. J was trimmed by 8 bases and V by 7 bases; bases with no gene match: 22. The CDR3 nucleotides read TGTGCCAGCACCCCTCTCGATTCCGGGGACAGGAGGTACGATGAGCAGTTCTTC. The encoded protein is CASTPLDSGDRRYDEQFF.

CDR3 nucleotide sequence: TGTGCCAGCACCGATATCAGGGGCGGTAAAAACATTCAGTACTTC. Translated: CASTDIRGGKNIQYF. V usage is TRBV7-9 and J usage is TRBJ2-4, with D tentatively TRBD1 (6 bases). V was clipped by 7 bases and J by 4 bases, with 17 bases between them. This CDR3 contains 15 residues. Germline CDR1 reads SEHNR; CDR2 reads FQNEAQ (reference sequence).

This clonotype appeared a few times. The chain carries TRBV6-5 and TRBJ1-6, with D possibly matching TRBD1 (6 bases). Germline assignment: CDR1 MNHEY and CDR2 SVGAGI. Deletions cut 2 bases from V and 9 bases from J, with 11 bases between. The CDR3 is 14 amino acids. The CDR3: CASSYGGYISPLHF. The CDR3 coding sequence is TGTGCCAGCAGTTACGGGGGCTACATTTCACCCCTCCACTTT.

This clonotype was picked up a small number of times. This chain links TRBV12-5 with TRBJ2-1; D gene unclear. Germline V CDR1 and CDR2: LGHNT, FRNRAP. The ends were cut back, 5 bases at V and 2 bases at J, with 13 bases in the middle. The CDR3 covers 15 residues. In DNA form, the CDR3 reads TGTGCTAGTGGTAACAGTGCCCATCCCTACAATGAGCAGTTCTTC. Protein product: CASGNSAHPYNEQFF.

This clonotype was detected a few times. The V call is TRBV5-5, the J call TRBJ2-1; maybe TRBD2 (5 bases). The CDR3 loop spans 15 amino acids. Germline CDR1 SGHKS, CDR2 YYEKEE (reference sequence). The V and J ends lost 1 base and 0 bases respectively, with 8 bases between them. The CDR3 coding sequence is TGTGCCAGCAGCTTGCAGCGGACCTCCTACAATGAGCAGTTCTTC. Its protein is CASSLQRTSYNEQFF.

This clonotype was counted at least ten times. The CDR3, as DNA: TGTGCCAGCAGCCCAACCCCAGGGTTGAACACTGAAGCTTTCTTT. Residues: CASSPTPGLNTEAFF. The chain joins TRBV7-6 to TRBJ1-1; D might be TRBD1 (5 bases). CDR3 length: 15 residues. Germline CDR1 reads SGHVS; CDR2 reads FNYEAQ. Trimming removed 5 bases from V and 0 bases from J, with 13 bases in between.

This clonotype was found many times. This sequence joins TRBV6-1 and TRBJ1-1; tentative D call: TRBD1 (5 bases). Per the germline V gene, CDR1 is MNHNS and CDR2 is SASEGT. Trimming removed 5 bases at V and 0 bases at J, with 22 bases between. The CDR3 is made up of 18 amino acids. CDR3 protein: CASSKTFGATDMNTEAFF. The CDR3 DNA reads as TGTGCCAGCAGTAAAACCTTTGGGGCGACAGACATGAACACTGAAGCTTTCTTT.

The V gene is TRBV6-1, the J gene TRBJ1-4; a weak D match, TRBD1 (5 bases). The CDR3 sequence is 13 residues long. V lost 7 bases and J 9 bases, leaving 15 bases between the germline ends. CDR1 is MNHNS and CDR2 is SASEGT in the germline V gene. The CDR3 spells CASTAGGEQKLFF. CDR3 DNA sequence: TGTGCCAGCACCGCCGGGGGTGAGCAAAAACTGTTTTTT.

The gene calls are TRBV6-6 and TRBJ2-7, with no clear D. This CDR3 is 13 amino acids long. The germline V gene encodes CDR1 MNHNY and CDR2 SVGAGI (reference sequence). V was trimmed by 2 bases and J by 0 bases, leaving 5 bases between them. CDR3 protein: CASSYPSSYEQYV. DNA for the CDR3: TGTGCCAGCAGTTACCCTAGCTCCTACGAGCAGTACGTC.

Written as DNA, the CDR3 is TGTGCCAGTAGTGGCAGCTACCCGAACACTGAAGCTTTCTTT. Translated, it gives CASSGSYPNTEAFF. The chain employs TRBV19 and TRBJ1-1, with D unresolved. Germline lookup yields CDR1 LNHDA and CDR2 SQIVND (reference sequence). The CDR3 sequence is 14 residues long. V was shortened by 5 bases and J by 1 base, with 11 bases between the two germline ends.